Listed below are T cell receptor beta chains from one sample, sequenced in a study of blood T cell repertoires in COVID-19. Method: immunoSEQ multiplex PCR; TCRdb's copy keeps in-frame clones and lacks some. The sample has about 110,000 clones; more than 80% are singletons. Sequenced: peripheral blood. These receptors all come from a man aged 35 to 55 with active or convalescent COVID-19. CDR3s include the opening cysteine and the closing phenylalanine or tryptophan. D genes are given only for firm matches. Some rows mark clone size as missing; the rest say once, few, many or name a class of expanded clone.

d_call cdr3_length j_call v_call clone_size cdr3_nt cdr3_aa
TRBD1 15 TRBJ1-5 TRBV6-5 NA TGTGCCAGCAGACGACAGGGTTCTGGAGAACAGCCCCAGCATTTT CASRRQGSGEQPQHF
NA 13 TRBJ2-3 TRBV5-1 NA TGCGCCAGCAGCTTGGCCCACACAGATACGCAGTATTTT CASSLAHTDTQYF
TRBD2 17 TRBJ2-2 TRBV5-6 NA TGTGCCAGCAGCTTGTGGGCTAGCGGGAGGGCGACCGGGGAGCTGTTTTTT CASSLWASGRATGELFF
NA 12 TRBJ1-4 TRBV2 NA TGTGCCAGCAGCGATAGTTTGCCCCCCCTGTTTTTT CASSDSLPPLFF
NA 13 TRBJ1-2 TRBV9 NA TGTGCCAGCAGCGTATCAGGGAACTATGGCTACACCTTC CASSVSGNYGYTF
TRBD2 16 TRBJ2-7 TRBV4-1 NA TGCGCCAGCAGCCAGCCGACTAGCGGGAGAGGGTACGAGCAGTACTTC CASSQPTSGRGYEQYF
TRBD1 15 TRBJ2-7 TRBV5-1 NA TGCGCCAGCAGCTTGGGGGACAGGGGCGCCTACGAGCAGTACTTC CASSLGDRGAYEQYF
NA 15 TRBJ2-5 TRBV7-2 NA TGTGCCAGCAGCAACCTCGGACAGCGCCAAGAGACCCAGTACTTC CASSNLGQRQETQYF
NA 15 TRBJ2-3 TRBV28 NA TGTGCCAGCAGCTCAGGGTGGGGCCCCACAGATACGCAGTATTTT CASSSGWGPTDTQYF
TRBD2 15 TRBJ2-3 TRBV10-3 NA TGTGCCATCAGTCGGACTAGCGGGAGTGTAGTCACGCAGTATTTT CAISRTSGSVVTQYF
NA 20 TRBJ2-3 TRBV21-1 once TGTGCCAGCAGCAAACCCCCCCTGGACAGGGGATTAAGCGGCACAGATACGCAGTATTTT CASSKPPLDRGLSGTDTQYF
NA 12 TRBJ1-1 TRBV29-1 NA TGCAGCGGCCGACAGCTGAACACTGAAGCTTTCTTT CSGRQLNTEAFF
TRBD1 15 TRBJ1-5 TRBV7-2 NA TGTGCCAGCAGCTTAATGGGACAGGGGCTTCAGCCCCAGCATTTT CASSLMGQGLQPQHF
TRBD1 18 TRBJ2-1 TRBV7-9 NA TGTGCCAGCAGCTTCCTGGACAGGGGGCGCGGGATGTGGAATGAGCAGTTCTTC CASSFLDRGRGMWNEQFF
NA 12 TRBJ2-7 TRBV27 once TGTGCCAGCAGTCGGGGCTCCTACGAGCAGTACTTC CASSRGSYEQYF
NA 14 TRBJ2-1 TRBV19 once TGTGCCAGTATGACAGCCCACACCAACAATGAGCAGTTCTTC CASMTAHTNNEQFF
TRBD2 14 TRBJ2-3 TRBV10-3 NA TGTGCCACAGGGACTAGCGGGAGCACAGATACGCAGTATTTT CATGTSGSTDTQYF
NA 16 TRBJ1-4 TRBV7-8 few TGTGCCAGCAGCTTGCAGGGGTTGGTGGTTAATGAAAAACTGTTTTTT CASSLQGLVVNEKLFF
TRBD1 14 TRBJ1-4 TRBV16 NA TGTGCCAGCACCGTGGACAGGGAAGGCGAAAAACTGTTTTTT CASTVDREGEKLFF
TRBD2 15 TRBJ2-3 TRBV5-1 NA TGCGCCAGCAGCTTGACTAGCGGGAGGGCAGATACGCAGTATTTT CASSLTSGRADTQYF
TRBD2 15 TRBJ2-1 TRBV10-3 NA TGTGCCATCAGTGATTTCGGGGGGGCCTACAATGAGCAGTTCTTC CAISDFGGAYNEQFF
TRBD1 14 TRBJ1-1 TRBV27 once TGTGCCAGCAGTTGGGACAGGAGGAACACTGAAGCTTTCTTT CASSWDRRNTEAFF
NA 14 TRBJ2-3 TRBV19 few TGTGCCACATCAAGGACATATAGCACAGATACGCAGTATTTT CATSRTYSTDTQYF
NA 14 TRBJ2-1 TRBV11-2 NA TGTGCCAGCAGCTCGACCGGGGTGTACAATGAGCAGTTCTTC CASSSTGVYNEQFF
TRBD2 18 TRBJ2-7 TRBV4-1 NA TGCGCCAGCAGCCAAGAGGGGGTACTAGCGGGAGGTCTCAACGAGCAGTACTTC CASSQEGVLAGGLNEQYF
NA 14 TRBJ2-3 TRBV24-1 once TGTGCCACCAGGGACAGTTCTAGCACAGATACGCAGTATTTT CATRDSSSTDTQYF
NA 15 TRBJ2-7 TRBV6-2/TRBV6-3 NA TGTGCCAGCAGTTACGGGGAGGAGTGGAAGTACGAGCAGTACTTC CASSYGEEWKYEQYF
NA 13 TRBJ2-7 TRBV27 few TGTGCCAGTTCGGCTAGAACAGGCTACGAGCAGTACTTC CASSARTGYEQYF
TRBD2 16 TRBJ2-7 TRBV5-1 NA TGCGCCAGCAGCAACGGACTAGCGGGGGCCTCCTACGAGCAGTACTTC CASSNGLAGASYEQYF
NA 13 TRBJ2-7 TRBV4-3 NA TGCGCCAGCAGCCTGAGCGTATTCTACGAGCAGTACTTC CASSLSVFYEQYF
NA 13 TRBJ2-3 TRBV30 NA TGTGCCTGGGGAGGGGTCTCCCCAGGTACGCAGTATTTT CAWGGVSPGTQYF
NA 12 TRBJ2-7 TRBV28 NA TGTGCCAGCAGCCCCCGCCGGTTGGAGCAGTACTTC CASSPRRLEQYF
NA 14 TRBJ1-1 TRBV6-5 once TGTGCCAGCAGTTTCAGGTCAGTGGATACTGAAGCTTTCTTT CASSFRSVDTEAFF
NA 14 TRBJ1-2 TRBV6-5 NA TGTGCCAGCAGTTCGTTGACAGCCTTCTATGGCTACACCTTC CASSSLTAFYGYTF
TRBD1 14 TRBJ2-3 TRBV6-5 NA TGTGCCAGCAGCGGGACAGGGGGCAAAAATACGCAGTATTTT CASSGTGGKNTQYF
NA 16 TRBJ2-2 TRBV6-5 NA TGTGCCAGCAGTTACACACAGGGTCCGGACACCGGGGAGCTGTTTTTT CASSYTQGPDTGELFF